A selection of T cell receptor beta chains follows, all from one sample in a study of graft-versus-host responses after intestinal transplantation. Antigen specificity for these receptors is unknown. Measured with immunoSEQ multiplex PCR; TCRdb has only the in-frame clones, and not every one. The data hold tens of thousands of clones, with roughly 89% observed a single time. Sequenced material: unstimulated CD4+ T cells sorted from spleen or lymph node cells, taken before intestinal transplant. The receptors shown here come from a human donor who received an intestinal transplant. CDR3s include the opening cysteine and the closing phenylalanine or tryptophan. The order of the fields is J gene, clone size, D gene, V gene, CDR3 protein, CDR3 DNA. D genes are given only for firm matches. A clone size is listed for some rows: how often the clone was seen (once, few, many), or a class if it is expanded.

j_gene: TRBJ2-5
abundance: once
d_gene: -
v_gene: TRBV6-5
CDR3aa: CASSYSRETQYF
CDR3nt: TGTGCCAGCAGTTACTCGAGAGAGACCCAGTACTTC

j_gene: TRBJ2-7
abundance: -
d_gene: -
v_gene: TRBV5-1
CDR3aa: CASSLTRGDEQYF
CDR3nt: TGCGCCAGCAGCTTGACCAGGGGGGACGAGCAGTACTTC

j_gene: TRBJ2-7
abundance: few
d_gene: -
v_gene: TRBV28
CDR3aa: CASSLAGAYEQYF
CDR3nt: TGTGCCAGCAGTTTGGCAGGGGCCTACGAGCAGTACTTC

j_gene: TRBJ2-7
abundance: -
d_gene: TRBD2
v_gene: TRBV4-1
CDR3aa: CASRDPGRSIYEQYF
CDR3nt: TGCGCCAGCAGGGACCCCGGGAGGTCCATCTACGAGCAGTACTTC

j_gene: TRBJ2-7
abundance: -
d_gene: -
v_gene: TRBV28
CDR3aa: CASRVLKRAGEGEQYF
CDR3nt: TGTGCCAGCAGAGTCCTGAAACGCGCAGGGGAGGGCGAGCAGTACTTC

j_gene: TRBJ2-4
abundance: -
d_gene: TRBD2
v_gene: TRBV7-8
CDR3aa: CASSLVGGRTKNIQYF
CDR3nt: TGTGCCAGCAGCTTAGTTGGCGGGAGAACCAAAAACATTCAGTACTTC

j_gene: TRBJ1-1
abundance: -
d_gene: -
v_gene: TRBV29-1
CDR3aa: CSVVGGVTEAFF
CDR3nt: TGCAGCGTTGTTGGTGGGGTGACTGAAGCTTTCTTT

j_gene: TRBJ2-7
abundance: -
d_gene: -
v_gene: TRBV9
CDR3aa: CASSVDGGRSYEQYF
CDR3nt: TGTGCCAGCAGCGTAGATGGGGGTAGGTCCTACGAGCAGTACTTC

j_gene: TRBJ2-5
abundance: -
d_gene: -
v_gene: TRBV5-1
CDR3aa: CASSLAHGQFGETQYF
CDR3nt: TGCGCCAGCAGCTTGGCCCACGGCCAGTTTGGGGAGACCCAGTACTTC

j_gene: TRBJ1-2
abundance: -
d_gene: TRBD1
v_gene: TRBV7-6
CDR3aa: CASSLARGTGNGYTF
CDR3nt: TGTGCCAGCAGCTTAGCGCGCGGGACAGGGAATGGCTACACCTTC

j_gene: TRBJ2-1
abundance: -
d_gene: TRBD2
v_gene: TRBV27
CDR3aa: CASSLSETPGLGGFFYNEQFF
CDR3nt: TGTGCCAGCAGTTTATCGGAAACACCGGGACTAGGCGGCTTTTTTTACAATGAGCAGTTCTTC

j_gene: TRBJ2-5
abundance: -
d_gene: TRBD2
v_gene: TRBV28
CDR3aa: CASSLRTSETQETQYF
CDR3nt: TGTGCCAGCAGTTTGCGGACTAGCGAGACACAAGAGACCCAGTACTTC

j_gene: TRBJ2-7
abundance: -
d_gene: TRBD2
v_gene: TRBV5-5
CDR3aa: CASILGERASGRDYEQYF
CDR3nt: TGTGCCAGCATCTTGGGAGAACGGGCTAGCGGGAGGGACTACGAGCAGTACTTC

j_gene: TRBJ2-3
abundance: -
d_gene: TRBD2
v_gene: TRBV2
CDR3aa: CASRETSGTDTQYF
CDR3nt: TGTGCCAGCAGGGAGACTAGCGGCACAGATACGCAGTATTTT